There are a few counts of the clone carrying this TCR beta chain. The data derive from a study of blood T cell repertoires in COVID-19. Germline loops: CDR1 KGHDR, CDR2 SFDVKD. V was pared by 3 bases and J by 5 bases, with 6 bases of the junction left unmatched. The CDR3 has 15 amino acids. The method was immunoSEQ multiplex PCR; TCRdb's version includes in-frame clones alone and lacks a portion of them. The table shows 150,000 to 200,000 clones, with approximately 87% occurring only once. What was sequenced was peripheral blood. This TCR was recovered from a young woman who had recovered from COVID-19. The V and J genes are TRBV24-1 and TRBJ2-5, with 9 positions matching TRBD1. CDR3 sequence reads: CATSDPAGTGETQYF. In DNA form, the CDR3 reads TGTGCCACCAGTGATCCGGCCGGGACAGGGGAGACCCAGTACTTC.